The T cell receptor (beta chain) described here comes from a study of blood T cell repertoires in COVID-19. The wider study: Samples of COVID-19 (acute and convalescent) were obtained from the United States, Italy and Spain. From T cells, B-cell-depleted T cells, or PBMCs came the material, which was cDNA or gDNA.

Per the authors' pipeline: Quantification of nucleated cells was approximated via reference gene primer amplification. Libraries were prepared by immunoSEQ multiplex PCR; TCRdb keeps only in-frame clonotypes and omits some of them. V and J calls plus clone size are reproduced from that table; the DNA served to infer D and trimming. The table shows about 130,000 clones, with around 89% occurring only once. Germline loops: CDR1 SGHTA, CDR2 FQGNSA. There are 16 residues in the CDR3. With 4 bases clipped from V and 2 bases from J, the junction kept 5 bases outside the gene matches. Seattle cases were enrolled at active infection and followed longitudinally.

The sequenced material came from peripheral blood. The gene calls are TRBV7-2 and TRBJ2-3, with 11 nucleotides matching TRBD2. The sequence was collected from a man in his sixties with COVID-19, enrolled during active disease. DNA for the CDR3: TGTGCCAGCAGCTCCGCGGGACTAGCGGCCACAGATACGCAGTATTTT. This sequence encodes CASSSAGLAATDTQYF.